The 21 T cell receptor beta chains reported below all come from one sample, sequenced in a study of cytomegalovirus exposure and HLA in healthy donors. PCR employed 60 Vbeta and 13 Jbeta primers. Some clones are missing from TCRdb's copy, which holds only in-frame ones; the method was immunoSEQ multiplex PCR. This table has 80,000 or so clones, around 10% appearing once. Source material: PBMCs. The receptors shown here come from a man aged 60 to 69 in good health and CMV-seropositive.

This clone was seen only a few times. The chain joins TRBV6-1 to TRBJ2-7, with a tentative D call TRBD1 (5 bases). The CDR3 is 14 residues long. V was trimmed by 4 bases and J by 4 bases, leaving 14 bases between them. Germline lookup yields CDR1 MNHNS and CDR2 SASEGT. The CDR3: CASSVSWTSYEQYV. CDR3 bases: TGTGCCAGCAGTGTGTCTTGGACAAGTTACGAGCAGTACGTC.

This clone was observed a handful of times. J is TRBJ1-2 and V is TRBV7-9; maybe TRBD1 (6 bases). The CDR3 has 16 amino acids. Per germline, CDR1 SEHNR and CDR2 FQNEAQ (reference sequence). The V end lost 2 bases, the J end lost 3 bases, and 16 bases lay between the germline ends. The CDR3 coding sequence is TGTGCCAGCAGCTTAAGCTACCAGGGGTCTGACTATGGCTACACCTTC. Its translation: CASSLSYQGSDYGYTF.

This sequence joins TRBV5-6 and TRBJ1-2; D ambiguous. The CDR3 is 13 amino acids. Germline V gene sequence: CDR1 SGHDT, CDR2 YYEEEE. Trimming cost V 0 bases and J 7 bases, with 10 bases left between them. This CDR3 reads CASSLAAGTGYTF. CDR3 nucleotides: TGTGCCAGCAGCTTGGCGGCAGGTACTGGCTACACCTTC.

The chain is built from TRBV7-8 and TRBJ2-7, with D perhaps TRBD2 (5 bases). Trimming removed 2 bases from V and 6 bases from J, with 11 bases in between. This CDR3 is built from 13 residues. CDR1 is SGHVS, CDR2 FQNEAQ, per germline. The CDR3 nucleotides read TGTGCCAGCAGCTTAAGAACGGGGAGCGAGCAGTACGTC. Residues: CASSLRTGSEQYV.

Written as DNA, the CDR3 is TGTGCCAGCACGGGACAGAGCTCCTACAATGAGCAGTTCTTC. Protein product: CASTGQSSYNEQFF. The chain recombines TRBV25-1 with TRBJ2-1; 7 bases fit TRBD1. CDR3 length: 14 amino acids. V dropped 7 bases and J dropped 0; count of bases not matched to a gene: 3. The germline V gene encodes CDR1 MGHDK and CDR2 SYGVNS.

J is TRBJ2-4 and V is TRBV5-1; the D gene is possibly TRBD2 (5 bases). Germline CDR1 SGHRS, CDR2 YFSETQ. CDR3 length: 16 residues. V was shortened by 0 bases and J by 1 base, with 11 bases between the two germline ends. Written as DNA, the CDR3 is TGCGCCAGCAGCTTGGGTGATACGGGGGCCAAAAACATTCAGTACTTC. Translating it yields CASSLGDTGAKNIQYF.

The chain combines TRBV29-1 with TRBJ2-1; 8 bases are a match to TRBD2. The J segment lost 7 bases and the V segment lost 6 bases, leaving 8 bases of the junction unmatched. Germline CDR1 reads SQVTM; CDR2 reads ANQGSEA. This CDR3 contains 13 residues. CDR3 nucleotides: TGCAGCGTCGCCTGGAGCGGGAGTAATGAGCAGTTCTTC. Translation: CSVAWSGSNEQFF.

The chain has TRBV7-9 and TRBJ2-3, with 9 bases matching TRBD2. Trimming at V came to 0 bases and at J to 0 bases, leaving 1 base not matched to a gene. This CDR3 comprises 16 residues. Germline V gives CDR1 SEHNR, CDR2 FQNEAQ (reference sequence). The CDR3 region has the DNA TGTGCCAGCAGCTTAGCAACTAGCGGGAGCACAGATACGCAGTATTTT. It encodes CASSLATSGSTDTQYF.

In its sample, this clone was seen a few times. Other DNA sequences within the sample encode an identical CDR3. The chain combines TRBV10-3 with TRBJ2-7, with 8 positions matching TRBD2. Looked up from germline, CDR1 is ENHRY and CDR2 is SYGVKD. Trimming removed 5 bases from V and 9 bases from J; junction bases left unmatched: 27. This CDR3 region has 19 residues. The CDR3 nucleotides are TGTGCCATCAGTCAAACTAGCGGCCCCCTTAAACCCCCCGAAGCGTGGCAGTACTTC. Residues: CAISQTSGPLKPPEAWQYF.

In nucleotides, the CDR3 is TGTGCCAGCAGCTTCCTAGCGGGGGAAACAGATACGCAGTATTTT. It codes for CASSFLAGETDTQYF. The chain is built from TRBV2 and TRBJ2-3, with 10 nucleotides matching TRBD2. Germline CDR1 SNHLY, CDR2 FYNNEI. This CDR3 is built from 15 residues. V was pared by 6 bases and J by 3 bases, with 6 bases of the junction left unmatched.

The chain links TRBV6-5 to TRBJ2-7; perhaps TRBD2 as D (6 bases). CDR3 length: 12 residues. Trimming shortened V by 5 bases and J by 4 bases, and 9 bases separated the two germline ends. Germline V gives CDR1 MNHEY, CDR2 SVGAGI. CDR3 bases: TGTGCCAGCAGTCCAGGGAGGTACGAGCAGTACTTC. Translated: CASSPGRYEQYF.

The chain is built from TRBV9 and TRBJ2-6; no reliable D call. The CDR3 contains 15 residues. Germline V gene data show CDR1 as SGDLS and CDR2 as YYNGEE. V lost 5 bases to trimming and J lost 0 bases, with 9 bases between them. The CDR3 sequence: CASRSPFSGANVLTF. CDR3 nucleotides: TGTGCCAGCAGGAGTCCGTTCTCTGGGGCCAACGTCCTGACTTTC.

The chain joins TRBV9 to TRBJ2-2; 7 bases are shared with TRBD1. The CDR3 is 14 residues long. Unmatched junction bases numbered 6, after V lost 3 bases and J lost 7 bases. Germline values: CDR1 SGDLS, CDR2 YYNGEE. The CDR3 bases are TGTGCCAGCAGCGGACAGGGTTTTAGCGGGGAGCTGTTTTTT. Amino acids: CASSGQGFSGELFF.

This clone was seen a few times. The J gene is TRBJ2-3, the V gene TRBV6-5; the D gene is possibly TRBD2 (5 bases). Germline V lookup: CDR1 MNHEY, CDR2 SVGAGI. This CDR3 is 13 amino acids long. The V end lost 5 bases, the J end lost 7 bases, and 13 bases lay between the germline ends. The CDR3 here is CASSLGLAYTQYF. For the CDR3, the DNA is TGTGCCAGCAGTCTCGGGCTAGCCTATACGCAGTATTTT.

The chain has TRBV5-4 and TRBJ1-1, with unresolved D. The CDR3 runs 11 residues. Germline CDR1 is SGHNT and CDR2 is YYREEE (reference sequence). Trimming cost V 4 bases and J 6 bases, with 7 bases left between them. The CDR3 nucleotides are TGTGCCAGCAGCCGGGGTTCTGAAGCTTTCTTT. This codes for CASSRGSEAFF.

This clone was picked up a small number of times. Here the CDR3 reads CASRPKVTSGGWYEQYV. In nucleotides, the CDR3 is TGCGCCAGCAGACCAAAGGTTACTAGCGGGGGGTGGTACGAGCAGTACGTC. The chain couples TRBV4-1 to TRBJ2-7, with 12 bases aligning to TRBD2. V shed 6 bases and J 4 bases; nucleotides not matched to a gene: 13. Germline assignment: CDR1 MGHRA and CDR2 YSYEKL. The CDR3 is 17 residues long.

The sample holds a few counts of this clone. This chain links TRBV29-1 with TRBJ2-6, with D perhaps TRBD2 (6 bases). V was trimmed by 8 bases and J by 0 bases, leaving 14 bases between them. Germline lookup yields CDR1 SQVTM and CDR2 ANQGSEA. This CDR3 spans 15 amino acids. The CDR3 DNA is TGCAGCTTCACAGGCGGGGCCTCTGGGGCCAACGTCCTGACTTTC. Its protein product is CSFTGGASGANVLTF.

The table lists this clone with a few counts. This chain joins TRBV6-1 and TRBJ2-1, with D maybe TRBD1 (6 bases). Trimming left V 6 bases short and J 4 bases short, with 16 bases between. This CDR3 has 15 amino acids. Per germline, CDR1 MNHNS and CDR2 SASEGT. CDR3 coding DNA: TGTGCCAGCAGAGAGCCGGGACAATCTTACAATGAGCAGTTCTTC. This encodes CASREPGQSYNEQFF.

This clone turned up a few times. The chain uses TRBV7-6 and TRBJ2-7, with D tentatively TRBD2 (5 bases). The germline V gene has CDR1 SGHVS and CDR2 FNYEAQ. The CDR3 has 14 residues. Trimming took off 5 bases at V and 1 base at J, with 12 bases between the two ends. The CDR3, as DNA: TGTGCCAGCAGCAAAGAATCGGGGTCCTACGAGCAGTACTTC. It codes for CASSKESGSYEQYF. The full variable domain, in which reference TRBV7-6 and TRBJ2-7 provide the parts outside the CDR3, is GAGVSQSPRYKVTKRGQDVALRCDPISGHVSLYWYRQALGQGPEFLTYFNYEAQQDKSGLPNDRFSAERPEGSISTLTIQRTEQRDSAMYRCASSKESGSYEQYFGPGTRLTVT.

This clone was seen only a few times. The CDR3 DNA sequence: TGTGCCAGCAGTCTCAGGACAGGGTCCTACGAGCAGTACTTC. Encoded protein: CASSLRTGSYEQYF. This chain joins TRBV28 and TRBJ2-7; TRBD1 aligns across 8 bases. This CDR3 has 14 residues. Germline V gene lookup returns CDR1 MDHEN and CDR2 SYDVKM. The ends lost 5 bases at V and 1 base at J; junction bases unmatched: 4.

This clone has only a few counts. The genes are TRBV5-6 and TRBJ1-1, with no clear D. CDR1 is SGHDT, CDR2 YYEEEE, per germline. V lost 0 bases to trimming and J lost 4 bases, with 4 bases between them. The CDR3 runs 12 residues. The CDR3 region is CASSLGATEAFF. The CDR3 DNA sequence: TGTGCCAGCAGCTTGGGGGCCACTGAAGCTTTCTTT. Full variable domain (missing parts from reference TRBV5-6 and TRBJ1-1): DAGVTQSPTHLIKTRGQQVTLRCSPKSGHDTVSWYQQALGQGPQFIFQYYEEEERQRGNFPDRFSGHQFPNYSSELNVNALLLGDSALYLCASSLGATEAFFGQGTRLTVV.